These 32 T cell receptor beta chains were all obtained from the same sample, sequenced in a study of T cell responses to AZD1222 COVID-19 vaccine. Here immunoSEQ multiplex PCR was the method, and the copy in TCRdb shows in-frame clones only, minus some. The sample shows 130,000 to 150,000 clones, roughly nine tenths of them seen only once. The specimen was peripheral blood, collected on day 0 of AZD1222 vaccination. These receptors originate from an adult in good health.

The J gene is TRBJ2-5, the V gene TRBV7-2, with D possibly matching TRBD2 (5 bases). The germline gives CDR1 SGHTA, CDR2 FQGNSA. The V gene lost 2 bases and the J gene lost 4 bases, with 8 bases spanning the gap. This CDR3 has 13 residues. The DNA of the CDR3 is TGTGCCAGCAGCTTAATTGGAGGAGAGACCCAGTACTTC. Protein: CASSLIGGETQYF.

The chain recombines TRBV5-4 with TRBJ1-6, with 8 nucleotides matching TRBD1. The CDR3 runs to 17 residues. V dropped 0 bases and J dropped 5; count of bases not matched to a gene: 7. In germline, CDR1 is SGHNT, CDR2 YYREEE (reference sequence). The CDR3 spells CASSLGIGTGDNSPLHF. The CDR3 DNA reads as TGTGCCAGCAGCTTGGGGATCGGGACAGGAGATAATTCACCCCTCCACTTT.

The chain is built from TRBV13 and TRBJ2-5; 7 bases agree with TRBD2. The CDR3 is made up of 16 amino acids. V lost 4 bases and J lost 1; bases outside the gene matches: 9. Germline V CDR1 and CDR2: PRHDT, FYEKMQ (reference sequence). DNA for the CDR3: TGTGCCAGCAGCTCTGCGGGGGTGGAGGTCCAAGAGACCCAGTACTTC. Its translation: CASSSAGVEVQETQYF.

This chain links TRBV5-6 with TRBJ2-5; possible D gene TRBD1, 6 bases. The CDR3 length is 14 residues. Germline lookup yields CDR1 SGHDT and CDR2 YYEEEE. Deletions cut 3 bases from V and 1 base from J, with 10 bases between. CDR3 DNA: TGTGCCAGCAGCTGGGAACAGGGCCAAGAGACCCAGTACTTC. This gives the protein CASSWEQGQETQYF.

The rearrangement uses TRBV12-5 and TRBJ1-2; D is possibly TRBD1 (5 bases). Trimming took off 6 bases at V and 3 bases at J, with 11 bases between the two ends. This CDR3 has 13 amino acids. Germline CDR1 is LGHNT and CDR2 is FRNRAP. As DNA, the CDR3 is TGTGCTAGTGGGTTAGACAGCGACTATGGCTACACCTTC. Its translation is CASGLDSDYGYTF.

In nucleotides, the CDR3 is TGTGCCAGCAGTTTAGTGGGACCCACAGATACGCAGTATTTT. As protein: CASSLVGPTDTQYF. The chain joins TRBV27 to TRBJ2-3; the D call may be TRBD1 or TRBD2 (5 bases each). The germline V gene encodes CDR1 MNHEY and CDR2 SMNVEV (reference sequence). V lost 2 bases, J lost 2 bases, and 8 bases lay in between. This CDR3 region has 14 residues.

The rearrangement links TRBV24-1 to TRBJ1-4, with TRBD1 identical over 10 bases. The junction had 3 bases not matched to a gene; V was cut back by 3 bases and J by 3 bases. The CDR3 has 16 residues. The germline gives CDR1 KGHDR, CDR2 SFDVKD. CDR3 sequence (DNA): TGTGCCACCAGTGATGCGGACAGGGGGTCTAATGAAAAACTGTTTTTT. It is translated as CATSDADRGSNEKLFF.

The V call is TRBV27, the J call TRBJ2-7; TRBD1 is a possible D gene (5 bases). Germline CDR1 reads MNHEY; CDR2 reads SMNVEV (reference sequence). With 0 bases removed from V and 7 bases from J, the gap between germline ends came to 10 bases. The CDR3 totals 13 residues. CDR3 nucleotide sequence: TGTGCCAGCAGTTTATCGGGGCCCGAGGAGCAGTACTTC. Translated, it gives CASSLSGPEEQYF.

V usage is TRBV5-4 and J usage is TRBJ2-7, with TRBD1 matching 9 bases. The CDR3 consists of 17 residues. CDR1 is SGHNT, CDR2 YYREEE, per germline (reference sequence). V dropped 2 bases and J dropped 1; count of bases not matched to a gene: 10. For the CDR3, the DNA is TGTGCCAGCAGCTTACCTCAGACAGGGGGAGTTTCCTACGAGCAGTACTTC. Amino acids: CASSLPQTGGVSYEQYF.

CDR3 nucleotide sequence: TGTGCCAGCAGCTTAGAGGGGGTCCCCTCCTACGAGCAGTACTTC. It yields the protein CASSLEGVPSYEQYF. The gene calls are TRBV7-2 and TRBJ2-7; a weak D match, TRBD1 (6 bases). The CDR3 length is 15 residues. Trimming removed 1 base from V and 0 bases from J, with 10 bases in between. CDR1 SGHTA and CDR2 FQGNSA come from the germline V gene.

The rearrangement links TRBV7-9 to TRBJ1-1; tentative D call: TRBD1 (5 bases). Trimming cost V 5 bases and J 3 bases, with 16 bases left between them. The CDR3 is 15 residues long. Germline lookup yields CDR1 SEHNR and CDR2 FQNEAQ (reference sequence). The CDR3 protein is CASSRGTGEDTEAFF. CDR3 in DNA: TGTGCCAGCAGCCGGGGGACGGGCGAGGACACTGAAGCTTTCTTT.

This chain connects TRBV5-6 to TRBJ2-2; TRBD1 matches 10 bases. V shed 4 bases and J 9 bases; nucleotides not matched to a gene: 18. The germline V gene has CDR1 SGHDT and CDR2 YYEEEE. The CDR3 is made up of 18 amino acids. The CDR3 reads CASSTPGQGILLSRELFF. DNA of the CDR3: TGTGCCAGCAGCACACCGGGACAGGGGATCCTATTATCTCGGGAGCTGTTTTTT.

The chain joins TRBV12-3 or TRBV12-4 to TRBJ2-7; D not resolved. Trimming took off 6 bases at V and 5 bases at J, with 5 bases between the two ends. This CDR3 is built from 10 residues. CDR3 in DNA: TGTGCCAGCAGAGGGCACGAGCAGTACTTC. Its translation: CASRGHEQYF.

Details on this clone: Germline is not matched at one junction end, which may reflect a read error. This chain joins TRBV28 and TRBJ1-2, with D possibly TRBD1 on 6 matching bases. Germline CDR1 and CDR2: MDHEN and SYDVKM. The CDR3 has 14 residues. The CDR3 DNA is TGTGCCAGCAGTTCCCGAGGGACCGGACAGAAAGTCCCCTTC. It is translated as CASSSRGTGQKVPF.

This chain connects TRBV5-8 to TRBJ2-1; TRBD2 matches at 7 bases. The V gene end was trimmed by 4 bases and the J gene end by 2 bases; junction bases not matched to a gene: 9. The V gene's germline CDR1 is SGHTS and CDR2 YDEGEE. CDR3 length: 16 amino acids. The CDR3 reads CASSHGDGTTYNEQFF. CDR3 sequence (DNA): TGTGCCAGCAGCCATGGTGATGGGACTACCTACAATGAGCAGTTCTTC.

Comments on this clone: A junction end diverges from the germline sequence, so it may reflect a read error. The chain is built from TRBV2 and TRBJ2-1; 7 nucleotides match TRBD2. Germline CDR1 SNHLY, CDR2 FYNNEI. The CDR3 runs to 15 residues. CDR3 DNA: TGCGGTGGGGCTAGCGGCGACCTTTTCGGGAATGAGCAGTTCTTC. Protein sequence: CGGASGDLFGNEQFF.

The count of this clone is one. This chain joins TRBV27 and TRBJ2-7; D is unresolved. This CDR3 comprises 16 residues. Germline assignment: CDR1 MNHEY and CDR2 SMNVEV (reference sequence). V was clipped by 4 bases and J by 2 bases, with 18 bases between them. The CDR3 loop reads CASSSLQAGATYEQYF. The CDR3 region has the DNA TGTGCCAGCAGTTCATTGCAGGCAGGAGCGACCTACGAGCAGTACTTC.

The V gene is TRBV5-1, the J gene TRBJ2-7, with D maybe TRBD2 (6 bases). Germline V gene lookup returns CDR1 SGHRS and CDR2 YFSETQ. V lost 8 bases and J 3 bases, leaving 15 bases between the germline ends. The length of the CDR3 is 13 residues. The DNA for the CDR3 is TGCGCCAGTCGGAGGGGAGGAAACTACGAGCAGTACTTC. Protein product: CASRRGGNYEQYF.

The chain joins TRBV25-1 to TRBJ2-7; D may match TRBD1 or TRBD2 (5 bases each). This CDR3 has 14 residues. CDR1 and CDR2 (germline): MGHDK, SYGVNS. Trimming removed 7 bases from V and 3 bases from J, with 16 bases in between. CDR3 sequence: CASTPPGQRYEQYF. The CDR3 DNA is TGTGCCAGCACCCCCCCGGGGCAGCGCTACGAGCAGTACTTC.

The chain has TRBV9 and TRBJ2-2; TRBD2 aligns across 10 bases. Germline lookup yields CDR1 SGDLS and CDR2 YYNGEE. The CDR3 extends over 16 amino acids. V dropped 1 base and J dropped 5; count of bases not matched to a gene: 5. The CDR3 nucleotides read TGTGCCAGCAGCGTAAGCGGGAGGGATAGGACCGGGGAGCTGTTTTTT. It yields the protein CASSVSGRDRTGELFF.

The chain joins TRBV7-2 to TRBJ1-1, with D uncertain. Germline CDR1 is SGHTA and CDR2 is FQGNSA. There are 15 residues in the CDR3. The V end was cut by 1 base, the J end by 3 bases, with 12 bases between. DNA of the CDR3: TGTGCCAGCAGCTTAGGGAGGGCCGCTCACACTGAAGCTTTCTTT. It is translated as CASSLGRAAHTEAFF.

V gene TRBV6-5 combines with J gene TRBJ2-1; unclear D gene. V was clipped by 6 bases and J by 1 base, with 13 bases between them. There are 15 residues in the CDR3. Germline V CDR1 and CDR2: MNHEY, SVGAGI. The CDR3 reads CASRPDGKSYNEQFF. The CDR3 nucleotides read TGTGCCAGCAGGCCTGACGGTAAATCCTACAATGAGCAGTTCTTC.

The chain has TRBV3-1 (or the pseudogene TRBV3-2) and TRBJ2-2, with 11 bases identical to TRBD1. The CDR3 length is 16 residues. Germline CDR1 LGHDT, CDR2 YNNKEL (reference sequence). V trimming: 2 bases; J trimming: 8 bases; junction bases outside the gene matches: 7. The CDR3 is CASSQRTGGATGELFF. The CDR3 nucleotides are TGTGCCAGCAGCCAAAGGACAGGGGGCGCTACTGGGGAGCTGTTTTTT.

This chain uses TRBV7-9 with TRBJ2-1; possibly TRBD2 for D (6 bases). The V end lost 1 base, the J end lost 9 bases, and 7 bases lay between the germline ends. The germline gives CDR1 SEHNR, CDR2 FQNEAQ (reference sequence). The CDR3 totals 12 residues. CDR3 DNA sequence: TGTGCCAGCAGCTTAGTGGGAGGTGAGCAGTTCTTC. It is translated as CASSLVGGEQFF. The full variable domain, in which reference TRBV7-9 and TRBJ2-1 provide the parts outside the CDR3, is DTGVSQNPRHKITKRGQNVTFRCDPISEHNRLYWYRQTLGQGPEFLTYFQNEAQLEKSRLLSDRFSAERPKGSFSTLEIQRTEQGDSAMYLCASSLVGGEQFFGPGTRLTVL.

The rearrangement links TRBV5-1 to TRBJ1-5; no reliable D call. The germline gives CDR1 SGHRS, CDR2 YFSETQ. This CDR3 contains 13 residues. V was trimmed by 0 bases and J by 3 bases, leaving 4 bases between them. CDR3 residues: CASSLDINQPQHF. As DNA, the CDR3 is TGCGCCAGCAGCTTGGATATCAATCAGCCCCAGCATTTT.

The rearrangement joins TRBV7-2 to TRBJ2-7, with TRBD2 as a possible D gene (5 bases). CDR3 length equals 15 residues. V gave up 0 bases and J gave up 4 bases, with 13 bases separating them. Germline V gene data show CDR1 as SGHTA and CDR2 as FQGNSA. CDR3 DNA sequence: TGTGCCAGCAGCTTAGCACTAGTGGAGACATACGAGCAGTACTTC. Its protein is CASSLALVETYEQYF.

V gene TRBV15 combines with J gene TRBJ2-3; D may be TRBD2 (6 bases). Germline V gives CDR1 LNHNV, CDR2 YYDKDF (reference sequence). The CDR3 is made up of 19 amino acids. V was clipped by 1 base and J by 4 bases, with 24 bases between them. The DNA for the CDR3 is TGTGCCACCAGCAGAGCTAGGACACTAGCATCTCTGGAGGCAGATACGCAGTATTTT. As protein: CATSRARTLASLEADTQYF.

The CDR3 coding sequence is TGTGCCAGCAGTACGACAGGAAACACCATATATTTT. This sequence encodes CASSTTGNTIYF. The V and J genes are TRBV28 and TRBJ1-3; D not certain. Between the trimmed V and J ends, which lost 5 bases and 4 bases, there was a span of 6 bases. This CDR3 contains 12 residues. Germline loops: CDR1 MDHEN, CDR2 SYDVKM. Based on the CDR3 plus reference TRBV28 and TRBJ1-3, the full variable domain is DVKVTQSSRYLVKRTGEKVFLECVQDMDHENMFWYRQDPGLGLRLIYFSYDVKMKEKGDIPEGYSVSREKKERFSLILESASTNQTSMYLCASSTTGNTIYFGEGSWLTVV.

This chain uses TRBV28 with TRBJ1-2, with 7 bases lining up with TRBD1. Germline values: CDR1 MDHEN, CDR2 SYDVKM. The CDR3 extends over 13 amino acids. With V trimmed by 5 bases and J by 4 bases, 4 bases remained unmatched. The CDR3 DNA sequence: TGTGCCAGCAGTCCCCGGGACAGCTATGGCTACACCTTC. Translation gives CASSPRDSYGYTF.

The chain couples TRBV7-6 to TRBJ1-3; the D is unclear. CDR1 is SGHVS, CDR2 FNYEAQ, per germline. V shed 11 bases and J shed 4 bases, with 12 bases lying between them. The CDR3 length is 12 residues. The CDR3 reads CAVLGAGNTIYF. As DNA, the CDR3 is TGTGCCGTTCTAGGTGCCGGAAACACCATATATTTT.

The rearrangement joins TRBV5-1 to TRBJ1-2; unclear D gene. V dropped 4 bases and J dropped 4 bases, with 11 bases sitting between them. The CDR3 is made up of 13 amino acids. In germline, CDR1 is SGHRS, CDR2 YFSETQ. For the CDR3, the DNA is TGCGCCAGCAGCCCGGACGGCCTCTATGGCTACACCTTC. Protein: CASSPDGLYGYTF.

This rearrangement joins TRBV7-2 to TRBJ1-4; 10 positions agree with TRBD1. The CDR3 totals 16 residues. Germline CDR1 and CDR2: SGHTA and FQGNSA. The V segment lost 5 bases and the J segment 1 base; nucleotides outside the gene matches: 4. Here the CDR3 reads CASSRDRGGTNEKLFF. For the CDR3, the DNA is TGTGCCAGCAGCAGGGACAGGGGAGGAACTAATGAAAAACTGTTTTTT.